This is a list of T cell receptor beta chains from one sample in a study of shared T cell receptors in the human thymus. Assay used: immunoSEQ multiplex PCR; TCRdb lists only in-frame clones, some missing. The sample consists of about 380,000 clones, approximately 95% of them appearing once. Sequencing input: thymocytes. These receptors were taken from a human donor. Each CDR3 is given with its conserved first and last residue. Fields, in order: D gene, J gene, V gene, clone size, CDR3 protein, CDR3 DNA. A D gene is named only where the DNA matches it firmly. Rows may omit the clone size; those that give it use once, few, many or a size class.

>.|TRBJ2-2|TRBV25-1|once
CASLNTGELFF
TGTGCCAGTCTGAACACCGGGGAGCTGTTTTTT
>.|TRBJ2-2|TRBV4-2|.
CASRNGPKGLANTGELFF
TGTGCCAGCAGAAATGGGCCTAAGGGGTTGGCGAACACCGGGGAGCTGTTTTTT
>TRBD2|TRBJ2-7|TRBV25-1|.
CASSEPPGAGGLYEQYF
TGTGCCAGCAGTGAGCCCCCGGGGGCGGGAGGGCTCTACGAGCAGTACTTC
>.|TRBJ2-1|TRBV7-3|.
CASSPNRGLPHEQFF
TGTGCCAGCAGCCCTAACCGGGGCCTCCCTCATGAGCAGTTCTTC
>TRBD2|TRBJ2-2|TRBV5-5|.
CASSIAGEANTGELFF
TGTGCCAGCAGTATAGCGGGAGAGGCGAACACCGGGGAGCTGTTTTTT
>TRBD1|TRBJ1-5|TRBV27|.
CASSSDRVQPQHF
TGTGCCAGCAGCTCGGACAGGGTTCAGCCCCAGCATTTT
>TRBD1|TRBJ1-2|TRBV7-2|.
CASSLWTGKYYGYTF
TGTGCCAGCAGCTTGTGGACAGGGAAATACTATGGCTACACCTTC
>.|TRBJ2-7|TRBV29-1|.
CSVEWDDYEQYF
TGCAGCGTTGAGTGGGATGACTACGAGCAGTACTTC
>.|TRBJ2-2|TRBV4-3|.
CASSRILRSAGLFF
TGCGCCAGCAGCCGGATCCTCAGAAGCGCGGGGCTGTTTTTT
>.|TRBJ1-5|TRBV28|.
CASSRTGKEQPQHF
TGTGCCAGCAGCCGTACAGGGAAGGAGCAGCCCCAGCATTTT
>TRBD2|TRBJ2-1|TRBV2|.
CASSEEGSAGDHNEQFF
TGTGCCAGCAGTGAAGAGGGTAGTGCGGGAGATCATAATGAGCAGTTCTTC
>.|TRBJ2-7|TRBV5-8|.
CASSFGGSYEQYF
TGTGCCAGCAGCTTTGGCGGCAGCTACGAGCAGTACTTC
>.|TRBJ2-3|TRBV5-1|.
CASSPTGRPPDTQYF
TGCGCCAGCAGTCCCACCGGGCGGCCCCCAGATACGCAGTATTTT
>TRBD1|TRBJ1-5|TRBV27|.
CASSPGTGNQPQHF
TGTGCCAGCAGTCCCGGGACAGGCAATCAGCCCCAGCATTTT
>.|TRBJ2-3|TRBV27|.
CASSSQRLDSTDTQYF
TGTGCCAGCAGTTCCCAAAGACTAGATAGCACAGATACGCAGTATTTT
>.|TRBJ1-1|TRBV29-1|.
CSVEELGGENTEAFF
TGCAGCGTTGAAGAGTTGGGAGGGGAGAACACTGAAGCTTTCTTT
>TRBD2|TRBJ2-1|TRBV7-2|.
CASSEAAGVSGEQFF
TGTGCCAGCAGCGAGGCGGCGGGAGTGTCTGGTGAGCAGTTCTTC
>.|TRBJ2-7|TRBV25-1|.
CASSESTGWGYEQYF
TGTGCCAGCAGTGAATCCACAGGGTGGGGATACGAGCAGTACTTC
>TRBD2|TRBJ2-1|TRBV7-3|.
CASSPSGDAEQFF
TGTGCCAGCAGCCCAAGCGGGGATGCTGAGCAGTTCTTC
>TRBD1|TRBJ2-7|TRBV28|.
CASSPGTGFPPVRF
TGTGCCAGCAGCCCCGGGACAGGGTTTCCCCCTGTAAGGTTC
>TRBD1|TRBJ1-2|TRBV7-9|.
CASSLAQGAKRYGYTF
TGTGCCAGCAGCTTAGCGCAGGGGGCAAAGAGGTATGGCTACACCTTC
>.|TRBJ2-2|TRBV10-2|.
CASSRGFSSSGELFF
TGCGCCAGCAGTAGGGGGTTCTCCAGCTCGGGGGAGCTGTTTTTT
>.|TRBJ1-1|TRBV5-1|.
CASSLETLGDITEAFF
TGCGCCAGCAGCTTGGAGACTCTGGGGGATATCACTGAAGCTTTCTTT
>.|TRBJ1-2|TRBV7-9|.
CASSWYYGYTF
TGTGCCAGCAGCTGGTACTATGGCTACACCTTC
>.|TRBJ2-5|TRBV5-1|once
CASKIQETQYF
TGCGCCAGCAAGATCCAAGAGACCCAGTACTTC
>.|TRBJ2-3|TRBV20-1|.
CRAYSTDTQYF
TGCAGGGCATATAGCACAGATACGCAGTATTTT
>.|TRBJ2-7|TRBV18|.
CASPFDWEKYF
TGTGCCAGCCCTTTCGACTGGGAAAAGTACTTC
>.|TRBJ2-1|TRBV30|.
CAWIIGVSYNEQFF
TGTGCCTGGATCATAGGGGTGTCCTACAATGAGCAGTTCTTC
>TRBD2|TRBJ2-2|TRBV4-3|.
CASSQDRGLAGVNGELFF
TGCGCCAGCAGCCAAGATCGCGGACTAGCGGGAGTAAACGGGGAGCTGTTTTTT
>TRBD1|TRBJ1-2|TRBV27|.
CASTPQGAVGYGYTF
TGTGCCAGCACTCCCCAGGGGGCGGTTGGGTATGGCTACACCTTC
>TRBD1|TRBJ1-5|TRBV4-1|.
CASSPPLGDRAVQPQHF
TGCGCCAGCAGCCCCCCCCTGGGGGACAGGGCGGTTCAGCCCCAGCATTTT
>TRBD2|TRBJ2-1|TRBV7-9|.
CASSYGLAGGLDEQFF
TGTGCCAGCAGCTACGGACTAGCGGGAGGTCTTGATGAGCAGTTCTTC
>TRBD1|TRBJ2-7|TRBV27|.
CASSPNLLTGGEKSYYEQYF
TGTGCCAGCAGTCCAAACCTCCTGACAGGGGGCGAGAAGTCCTACTACGAGCAGTACTTC
>TRBD1|TRBJ1-5|TRBV5-6|.
CASSSWTGNNQPQHF
TGTGCCAGCAGCTCCTGGACAGGGAACAATCAGCCCCAGCATTTT
>TRBD2|TRBJ2-1|TRBV25-1|.
CASSELEREGYNEQFF
TGTGCCAGCAGTGAATTAGAGCGGGAGGGCTACAATGAGCAGTTCTTC
>.|TRBJ2-7|TRBV5-1|.
CASSWGTYEQYF
TGCGCCAGCAGCTGGGGAACCTACGAGCAGTACTTC
>TRBD1|TRBJ2-7|TRBV5-4|.
CASSQFKADRGVYEQYF
TGTGCCAGCAGCCAATTCAAAGCGGACAGGGGGGTTTACGAGCAGTACTTC
>.|TRBJ2-7|TRBV27|.
CASSFDGREQYF
TGTGCCAGCAGTTTTGATGGTCGCGAGCAGTACTTC
>TRBD2|TRBJ2-7|TRBV5-1|once
CASSLAGGPEQYF
TGCGCCAGCAGCCTAGCGGGAGGGCCCGAGCAGTACTTC
>TRBD2|TRBJ2-5|TRBV7-3|.
CASSLLRGSDPSQETQYF
TGTGCCAGCAGCTTACTACGCGGGAGCGACCCTTCCCAAGAGACCCAGTACTTC
>.|TRBJ2-1|TRBV6-6|.
CASTHQGNEQFF
TGTGCCAGCACCCACCAGGGTAATGAGCAGTTCTTC
>.|TRBJ1-5|TRBV7-8|.
CASSSDKVYQPQHF
TGTGCCAGCAGCTCAGACAAGGTTTATCAGCCCCAGCATTTT
>.|TRBJ1-5|TRBV15|.
CATSAEGPNSNQPQHF
TGTGCCACCAGCGCTGAGGGACCGAATAGCAATCAGCCCCAGCATTTT
>.|TRBJ2-3|TRBV15|.
CATSRVRRTGGGATSTDTQYF
TGTGCCACCAGCAGAGTTCGTAGAACCGGTGGGGGGGCGACTAGCACAGATACGCAGTATTTT
>TRBD1|TRBJ2-6|TRBV2|.
CASMEIGGNPRSGANVLTF
TGTGCCAGCATGGAGATAGGGGGCAACCCCCGCTCTGGGGCCAACGTCCTGACTTTC
>TRBD2|TRBJ2-7|TRBV7-2|.
CASSQQPGLAGYEQYF
TGTGCCAGCAGCCAACAACCGGGACTAGCGGGTTACGAGCAGTACTTC
>.|TRBJ2-1|TRBV7-6|.
CASSSLGVAQEQFF
TGTGCCAGCAGCTCCCTGGGGGTGGCACAGGAGCAGTTCTTC
>TRBD1|TRBJ1-2|TRBV5-6|few
CASSPEDRNYGYTF
TGTGCCAGCAGTCCGGAGGACAGGAACTATGGCTACACCTTC
>TRBD2|TRBJ2-1|TRBV27|.
CASSLGTSGNEQFF
TGTGCCAGCAGTTTAGGGACTAGCGGGAATGAGCAGTTCTTC
>.|TRBJ2-1|TRBV10-1|.
CASTGTADNEQFF
TGCGCCAGCACCGGGACGGCAGACAATGAGCAGTTCTTC
>.|TRBJ2-3|TRBV27|.
CASSSCGYRTDTQYF
TGTGCCAGCAGTTCCTGTGGATACCGCACAGATACGCAGTATTTT
>TRBD1|TRBJ1-5|TRBV10-3|.
CAIREDRVGQPQHF
TGTGCCATCAGGGAGGACAGGGTAGGGCAGCCCCAGCATTTT
>.|TRBJ2-2|TRBV4-3|.
CASSQEELVSGELFF
TGCGCCAGCAGCCAAGAGGAGCTCGTTTCAGGGGAGCTGTTTTTT
>TRBD2|TRBJ2-3|TRBV18|.
CASSPPLAGNEDTQYF
TGTGCCAGCTCACCACCGCTAGCGGGAAATGAAGATACGCAGTATTTT
>.|TRBJ2-5|TRBV4-3|.
CASSHSPLGAKETQYF
TGCGCCAGCAGCCATTCCCCTCTGGGGGCTAAAGAGACCCAGTACTTC
>TRBD1|TRBJ1-2|TRBV28|.
CASREGAAGNWKGYTF
TGTGCCAGCAGGGAGGGGGCGGCGGGAAATTGGAAGGGCTACACCTTC
>.|TRBJ1-3|TRBV5-1|.
CARHNPGTGNTIYF
TGCGCCAGACACAATCCAGGGACTGGAAACACCATATATTTT